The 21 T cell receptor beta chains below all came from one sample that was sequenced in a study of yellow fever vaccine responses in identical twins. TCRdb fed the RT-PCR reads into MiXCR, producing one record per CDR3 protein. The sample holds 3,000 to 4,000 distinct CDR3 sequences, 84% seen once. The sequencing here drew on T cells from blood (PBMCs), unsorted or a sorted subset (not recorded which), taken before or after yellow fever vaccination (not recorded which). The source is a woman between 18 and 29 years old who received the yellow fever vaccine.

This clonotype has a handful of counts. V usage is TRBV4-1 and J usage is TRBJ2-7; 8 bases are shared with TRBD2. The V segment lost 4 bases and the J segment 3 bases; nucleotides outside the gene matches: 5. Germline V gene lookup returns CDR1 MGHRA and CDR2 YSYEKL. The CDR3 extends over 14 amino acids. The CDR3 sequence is CASSRSGGSYEQYF. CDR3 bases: TGCGCCAGCAGCCGGAGCGGGGGTAGCTACGAGCAGTACTTC.

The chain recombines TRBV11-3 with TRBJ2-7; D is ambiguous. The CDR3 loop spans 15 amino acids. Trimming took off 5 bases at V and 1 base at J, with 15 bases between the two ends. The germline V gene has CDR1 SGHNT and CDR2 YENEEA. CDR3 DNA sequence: TGTGCCAGCAGCCTCGGGCTAGGTGGATCCTACGAGCAGTACTTC. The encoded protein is CASSLGLGGSYEQYF.

The CDR3 loop reads CASSHLVRGRFNEQFF. The CDR3, as DNA: TGTGCCAGCAGCCATTTGGTACGCGGGAGGTTCAATGAGCAGTTCTTC. The rearrangement links TRBV11-1 to TRBJ2-1; TRBD2 matches 8 bases. The CDR3 has 16 amino acids. With V trimmed by 5 bases and J by 6 bases, 12 bases remained unmatched. The germline CDR1 and CDR2 sequences are SGHAT and FQDESV (reference sequence).

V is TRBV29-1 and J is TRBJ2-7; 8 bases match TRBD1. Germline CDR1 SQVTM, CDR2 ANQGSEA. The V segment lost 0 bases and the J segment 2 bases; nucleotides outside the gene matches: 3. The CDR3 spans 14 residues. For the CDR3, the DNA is TGCAGCGTTGAAGAAACAGGGGGGACCTACGAGCAGTACTTC. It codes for CSVEETGGTYEQYF.

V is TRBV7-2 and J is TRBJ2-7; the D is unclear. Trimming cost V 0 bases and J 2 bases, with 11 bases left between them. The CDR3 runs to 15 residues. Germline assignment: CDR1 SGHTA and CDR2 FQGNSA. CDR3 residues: CASSLAAIAAYEQYF. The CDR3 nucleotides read TGTGCCAGCAGCTTAGCCGCCATAGCCGCCTACGAGCAGTACTTC.

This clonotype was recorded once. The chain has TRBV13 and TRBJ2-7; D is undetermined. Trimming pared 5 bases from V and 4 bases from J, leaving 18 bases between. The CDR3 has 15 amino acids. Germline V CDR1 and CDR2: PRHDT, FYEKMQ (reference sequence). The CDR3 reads CASSRIQTVVYEQYF. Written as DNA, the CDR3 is TGTGCCAGCAGCCGAATCCAGACTGTGGTTTACGAGCAGTACTTC.

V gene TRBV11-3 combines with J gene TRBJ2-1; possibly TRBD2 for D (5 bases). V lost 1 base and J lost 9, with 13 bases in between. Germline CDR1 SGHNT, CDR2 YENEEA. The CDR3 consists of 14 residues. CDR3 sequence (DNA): TGTGCCAGCAGCTTAGTTCCCCCGGGGAGTGAGCAGTTCTTC. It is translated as CASSLVPPGSEQFF.

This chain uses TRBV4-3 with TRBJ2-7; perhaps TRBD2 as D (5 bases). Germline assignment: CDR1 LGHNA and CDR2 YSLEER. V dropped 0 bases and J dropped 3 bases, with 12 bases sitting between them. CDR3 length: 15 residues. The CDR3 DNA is TGCGCCAGCAGCCAAGAGTTCAACCGGGACTACGAGCAGTACTTC. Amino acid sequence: CASSQEFNRDYEQYF.

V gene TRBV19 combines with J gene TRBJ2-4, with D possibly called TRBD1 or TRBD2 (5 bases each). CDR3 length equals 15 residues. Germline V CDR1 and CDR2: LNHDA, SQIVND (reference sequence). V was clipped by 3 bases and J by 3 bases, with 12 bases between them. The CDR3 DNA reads TGTGCCAGTAGTATTGCAGGGAGCTTCAAAAACATTCAGTACTTC. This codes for CASSIAGSFKNIQYF.

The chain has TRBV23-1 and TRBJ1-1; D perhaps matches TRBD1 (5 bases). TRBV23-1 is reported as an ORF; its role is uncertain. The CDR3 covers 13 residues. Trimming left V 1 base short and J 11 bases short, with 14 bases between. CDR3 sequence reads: CASSQFYRLGAFF. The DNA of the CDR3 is TGCGCCAGCAGTCAATTTTACAGGTTGGGCGCTTTCTTT.

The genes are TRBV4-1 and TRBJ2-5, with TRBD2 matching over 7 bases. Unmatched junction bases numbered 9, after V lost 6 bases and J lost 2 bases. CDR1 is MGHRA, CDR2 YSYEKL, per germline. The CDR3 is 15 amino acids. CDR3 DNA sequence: TGCGCCAGCAGAACTACGGGACTACCACAAGAGACCCAGTACTTC. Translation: CASRTTGLPQETQYF.

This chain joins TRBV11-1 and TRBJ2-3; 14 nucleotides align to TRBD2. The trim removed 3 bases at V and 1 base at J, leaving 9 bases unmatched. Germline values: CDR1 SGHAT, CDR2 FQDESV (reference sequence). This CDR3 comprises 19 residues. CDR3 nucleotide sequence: TGTGCCAGCAGCTTTAGGGTGACTAGCGGGAGGGCTGGCACAGATACGCAGTATTTT. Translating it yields CASSFRVTSGRAGTDTQYF.

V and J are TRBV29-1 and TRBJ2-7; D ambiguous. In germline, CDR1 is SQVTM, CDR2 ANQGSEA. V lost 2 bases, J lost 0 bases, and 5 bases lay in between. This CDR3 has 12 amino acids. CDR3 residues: CSVEQDSYEQYF. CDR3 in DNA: TGCAGCGTTGAACAGGACTCCTACGAGCAGTACTTC.

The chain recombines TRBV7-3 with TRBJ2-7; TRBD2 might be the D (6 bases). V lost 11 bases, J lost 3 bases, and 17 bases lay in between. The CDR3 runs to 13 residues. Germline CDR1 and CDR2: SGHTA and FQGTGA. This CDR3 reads CAGPSAVLYEQYF. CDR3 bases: TGTGCCGGCCCTAGCGCCGTCCTCTACGAGCAGTACTTC.

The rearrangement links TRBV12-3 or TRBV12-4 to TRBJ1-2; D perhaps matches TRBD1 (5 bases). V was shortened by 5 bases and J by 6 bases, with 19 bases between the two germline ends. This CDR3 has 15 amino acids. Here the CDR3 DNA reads TGTGCCAGCAGTCCTCCGGGACCCGAATTGAATGGCTACACCTTC. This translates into CASSPPGPELNGYTF.

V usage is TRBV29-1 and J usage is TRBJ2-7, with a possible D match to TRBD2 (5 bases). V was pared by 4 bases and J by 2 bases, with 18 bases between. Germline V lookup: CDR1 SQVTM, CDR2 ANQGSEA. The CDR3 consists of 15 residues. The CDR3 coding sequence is TGCAGCGTTGTGATATCAGGAATCGGGACCTACGAGCAGTACTTC. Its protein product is CSVVISGIGTYEQYF.

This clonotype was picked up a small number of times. For the CDR3, the DNA is TGTGCCAGCAGTGAATATACAGGCCCCCAAGCTAACTATGGCTACACCTTC. Its translation: CASSEYTGPQANYGYTF. The chain uses TRBV2 and TRBJ1-2; perhaps TRBD1 as D (5 bases). Germline V lookup: CDR1 SNHLY, CDR2 FYNNEI. The CDR3 is 17 amino acids. V was clipped by 2 bases and J by 0 bases, with 16 bases between them. Full variable domain (remainder filled in from reference TRBV2 and TRBJ1-2): EPEVTQTPSHQVTQMGQEVILRCVPISNHLYFYWYRQILGQKVEFLVSFYNNEISEKSEIFDDQFSVERPDGSNFTLKIRSTKLEDSAMYFCASSEYTGPQANYGYTFGSGTRLTVV.

The CDR3 sequence is CASTIIPDSTEQFF. DNA for the CDR3: TGTGCCAGCACCATTATACCGGACTCCACGGAGCAGTTCTTC. The chain couples TRBV7-6 to TRBJ2-1, with D possibly TRBD2 on 5 matching bases. Germline loops: CDR1 SGHVS, CDR2 FNYEAQ. V was trimmed by 7 bases and J by 10 bases, leaving 20 bases between them. The length of the CDR3 is 14 residues.

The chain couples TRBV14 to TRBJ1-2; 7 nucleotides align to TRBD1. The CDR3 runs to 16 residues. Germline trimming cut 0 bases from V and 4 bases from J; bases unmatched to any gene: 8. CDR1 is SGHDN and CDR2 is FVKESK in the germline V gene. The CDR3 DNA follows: TGTGCCAGCAGCCAAGAAGATCAGGGGGTACTCTATGGCTACACCTTC. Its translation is CASSQEDQGVLYGYTF.

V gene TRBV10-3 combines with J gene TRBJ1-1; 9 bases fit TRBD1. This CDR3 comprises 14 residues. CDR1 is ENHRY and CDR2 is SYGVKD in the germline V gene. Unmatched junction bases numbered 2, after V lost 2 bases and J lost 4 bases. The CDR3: CAISEGQGFTEAFF. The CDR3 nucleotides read TGTGCCATCAGTGAGGGACAGGGGTTCACTGAAGCTTTCTTT.

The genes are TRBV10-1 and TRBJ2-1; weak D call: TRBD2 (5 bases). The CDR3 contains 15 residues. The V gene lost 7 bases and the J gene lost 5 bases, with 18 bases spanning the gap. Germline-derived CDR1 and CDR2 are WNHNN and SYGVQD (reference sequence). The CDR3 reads CASIQLVVFDNEQFF. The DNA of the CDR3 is TGCGCCAGCATCCAACTAGTGGTGTTCGACAATGAGCAGTTCTTC.